This TCR beta chain was captured by sequencing in a study of shared clonotypes between healthy human individuals. Whole-study findings and limits: Apart from blood, nothing was sampled; tissue repertoires likely differ.

The V end was cut by 4 bases, the J end by 1 base, with 17 bases between. This CDR3 comprises 16 residues. CDR1 and CDR2 (germline): SGHRS, YFSETQ. For every subset, genomic DNA was evenly distributed across several immunoSEQ plates. Input per replicate PCR of unsorted PBMC was approximately 300 ng DNA, corresponding to tens of thousands of T cell genomes. The repertoire was sequenced with immunoSEQ multiplex PCR; TCRdb's copy has only in-frame clones and lacks some. The sample carries approximately 500,000 clones, 60% to 80% recorded once. Of note for this clone: Its specificity is unknown.

The rearrangement links TRBV5-1 to TRBJ2-5; a possible D gene is TRBD2 (6 bases). The TCR comes from a woman aged 40 to 50 in good health. Some clones in this sample may be carry-over from other donors' samples. Sequencing used PBMCs. The CDR3, as DNA: TGCGCCAGCAGCATTGGTGGGGCGGGGCTCCAAGAGACCCAGTACTTC. Translating it yields CASSIGGAGLQETQYF.